This T cell receptor beta chain emerged from a study of control samples from healthy donors and cancer patients. Profiled with immunoSEQ multiplex PCR; TCRdb holds only in-frame clones, not every one. The sample shows around 57,000 clones, 91% of them seen only once. This clone was recorded only once. CDR3 length: 16 residues. V shed 9 bases and J 1 base; nucleotides not matched to a gene: 6. The sequence derives from a man in his thirties or forties with colorectal cancer. The sequenced material came from PBMCs. The chain is built from TRBV5-3 and TRBJ2-6, with 11 bases identical to TRBD1. TRBV5-3 is assigned to the ORF class and has an uncertain function. The chain's CDR3 is CATPGQGGSGANVLTF. The CDR3 DNA follows: TGTGCCACCCCGGGACAGGGGGGATCTGGGGCCAACGTCCTGACTTTC.